This TCR beta chain derives from a study of CXCR3-negative and CXCR3-positive naive CD8 T cells. Study conclusions and caveats: Whereas memory cells differed, naive CXCR3-negative and CXCR3-positive cells shared similar TRBV-TRBJ usage. Naive cells that were CXCR3-positive had more hydrophobic TRB CDR3s (compared with CXCR3-negative naive cells). Freshly isolated PBMCs were used in most assays, given partial CXCR3 loss after freezing. Each naive subset displayed comparably high diversity, whereas memory CD8+ cells displayed much lower diversity.

The CDR3 extends over 15 amino acids. Per the germline V gene, CDR1 is SGHTA and CDR2 is FQGNSA. In the case of this clonotype: The antigen remains undetermined.

All TRB cDNA libraries came from 5' RACE performed with UMI labels. Reprocessing the 5' RACE reads, TCRdb reports a single entry for every CDR3 protein and omits DNA. Across 65,000 to 90,000 distinct CDR3 sequences, the top ten clones capture about 0.62% of the sample. The sample was naive CXCR3+ CD8+ T cells from blood. As to subset: CD45RO-CCR7+CD27+CD95- naive CD8+ T cells expressing CXCR3 (TNR3+). The genes are TRBV7-2 and TRBJ2-2; TCRdb gives TRBD1 as the D gene, but with no DNA this cannot be confirmed. The receptor's source is a human donor in good health. Some clones in this sample may be carry-over from other donors' samples. This CDR3 is CASSSWDRNTGELFF.